The clone carrying this T cell receptor (beta chain) was detected only a few times. The antigen is not known. V gave up 5 bases and J gave up 2 bases, with 3 bases separating them. There are 11 residues in the CDR3. The germline CDR1 and CDR2 sequences are MNHEY and SVGAGI. 13 Jbeta primers and 60 Vbeta primers were used for the PCR. Profiling relied on immunoSEQ multiplex PCR, and the TCRdb table lists in-frame clones only, not all of them. The sample records about 170,000 clones, approximately 81% being singletons. This sample is drawn from a study of cytomegalovirus exposure and HLA in healthy donors. Study in general: Roughly 86 million unique TCRs from HLA-typed donors made up an early data release. Study results and caveats: By a later analysis, the bulk of CMV-associated TCR beta chains appeared HLA-restricted. The study labeled 180 or so TCR beta chains cytomegalovirus-associated. TCR beta V- and J-gene trimming was later associated with a missense DCLRE1C variant.

This chain connects TRBV6-5 to TRBJ2-5; D call uncertain. Sequencing was carried out using PBMCs. The TCR originated in a man aged 18 to 29 in good health and CMV-seropositive. Here the CDR3 DNA reads TGTGCCAGCAGTCATCAAGAGACCCAGTACTTC. Translated, it gives CASSHQETQYF.